This T cell receptor (beta chain) comes out of a study of spatial heterogeneity in lung cancer. Study summary: The 55 to 90 donors had untreated early-stage non-small cell lung cancer. Taken at a median of approximately 2 years after resection, follow-up PBMC samples underwent sequencing when available.

The germline V gene has CDR1 MDHEN and CDR2 SYDVKM. The CDR3 runs 15 residues. V shed 8 bases and J shed 7 bases, with 20 bases lying between them. One entry per CDR3 protein, called by TCRdb with MiXCR from the 5' RACE reads. The data contain about 120,000 distinct CDR3 sequences, 12% of them singletons. The study's findings and limits: Resection saw ubiquitous expanded tumor TCRs appear in blood more than follow-up did.

The time point is: blood at routine non-recurrence follow-up after resection. Unsorted tumor, nontumor lung tissue or cryopreserved PBMC supplied the whole RNA. This clonotype was counted at least ten times. Its antigen is unidentified. The gene calls are TRBV28 and TRBJ2-2; perhaps TRBD2 as D (6 bases). The clonotype comes from a male donor with early-stage non-small cell lung cancer. The sample here was PBMCs, taken at follow-up. This CDR3 reads CASGGMVPFGGELFF. CDR3 nucleotide sequence: TGTGCCAGCGGGGGGATGGTCCCTTTCGGCGGGGAGCTGTTTTTT. Based on the CDR3 plus reference TRBV28 and TRBJ2-2, the full variable domain is DVKVTQSSRYLVKRTGEKVFLECVQDMDHENMFWYRQDPGLGLRLIYFSYDVKMKEKGDIPEGYSVSREKKERFSLILESASTNQTSMYLCASGGMVPFGGELFFGEGSRLTVL.